This T cell receptor (beta chain) was identified in a study of shared clonotypes between healthy human individuals. Points from the study as a whole: The study sampled only blood, and tissue repertoires likely differ.

Splitting of CD4+ cells produced CD45RA+ naive and CD45RA-negative memory subsets. Concerning this clone: The antigen is not known.

This CDR3 contains 15 residues. V was pared by 5 bases and J by 0 bases, with 11 bases between. In germline, CDR1 is MNHNS, CDR2 SASEGT. Genomic DNA of every subset was divided equally among multiple immunoSEQ plates. Assay used: immunoSEQ multiplex PCR; TCRdb lists only in-frame clones, some missing. The sample includes 2.5 million or so clones, around nine tenths of them seen just once. The receptor was derived from a man aged 18-30 years in good health. Sequencing was performed on naive CD4+ T cells sorted from blood. The subset here: CD45RA+ positively selected. The V call is TRBV6-1, the J call TRBJ1-5; possibly TRBD1 for D (5 bases). CDR3 amino acids: CASSLDSNSNQPQHF. DNA of the CDR3: TGTGCCAGCAGTCTAGACAGTAATAGCAATCAGCCCCAGCATTTT.